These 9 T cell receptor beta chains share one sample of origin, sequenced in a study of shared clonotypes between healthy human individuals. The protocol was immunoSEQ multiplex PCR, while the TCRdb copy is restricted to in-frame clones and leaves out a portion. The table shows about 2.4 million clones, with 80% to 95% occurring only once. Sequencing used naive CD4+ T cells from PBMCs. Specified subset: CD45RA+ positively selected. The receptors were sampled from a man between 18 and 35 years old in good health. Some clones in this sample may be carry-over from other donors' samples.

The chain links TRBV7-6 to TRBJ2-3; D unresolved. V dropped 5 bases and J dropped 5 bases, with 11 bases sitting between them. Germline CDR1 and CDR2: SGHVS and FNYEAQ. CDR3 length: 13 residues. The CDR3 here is CASSRTYGDTQYF. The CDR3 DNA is TGTGCCAGCAGCCGAACTTACGGAGATACGCAGTATTTT.

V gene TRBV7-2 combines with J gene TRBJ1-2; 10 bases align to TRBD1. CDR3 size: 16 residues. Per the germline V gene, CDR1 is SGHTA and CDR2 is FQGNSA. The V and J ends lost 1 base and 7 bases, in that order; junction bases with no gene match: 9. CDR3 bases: TGTGCCAGCAGCTTAGTTTCATCTGGACAGGGGGGTGGCTACACCTTC. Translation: CASSLVSSGQGGGYTF.

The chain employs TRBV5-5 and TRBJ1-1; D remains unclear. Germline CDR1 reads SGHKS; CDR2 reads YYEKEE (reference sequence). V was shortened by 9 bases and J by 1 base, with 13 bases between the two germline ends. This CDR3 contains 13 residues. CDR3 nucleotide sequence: TGTGCCACCGCGCCGATGGGGAACACTGAAGCTTTCTTT. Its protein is CATAPMGNTEAFF.

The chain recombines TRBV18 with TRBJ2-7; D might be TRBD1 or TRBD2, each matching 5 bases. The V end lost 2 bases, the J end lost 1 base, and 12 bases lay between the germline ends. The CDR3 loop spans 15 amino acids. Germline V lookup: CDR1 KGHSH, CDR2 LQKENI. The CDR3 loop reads CASSPSSGQSYEQYF. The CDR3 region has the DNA TGTGCCAGCTCACCATCAAGCGGACAATCCTACGAGCAGTACTTC. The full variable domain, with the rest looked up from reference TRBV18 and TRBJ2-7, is NAGVMQNPRHLVRRRGQEARLRCSPMKGHSHVYWYRQLPEEGLKFMVYLQKENIIDESGMPKERFSAEFPKEGPSILRIQQVVRGDSAAYFCASSPSSGQSYEQYFGPGTRLTVT.

CDR3 bases: TGTGCCTGGAGTCCATACACCGGGGAGCTGTTTTTT. It yields the protein CAWSPYTGELFF. J is TRBJ2-2 and V is TRBV30; D gene unclear. Germline lookup yields CDR1 GTSNPN and CDR2 SVGIG (reference sequence). V was clipped by 2 bases and J by 3 bases, with 4 bases between them. The length of the CDR3 is 12 residues.

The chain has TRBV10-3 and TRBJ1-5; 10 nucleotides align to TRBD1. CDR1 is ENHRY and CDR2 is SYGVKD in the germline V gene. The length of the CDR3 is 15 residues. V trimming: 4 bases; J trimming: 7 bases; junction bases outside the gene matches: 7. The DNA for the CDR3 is TGTGCCATCAGTGTAGACAGGGGGCTGGGGCAGCCCCAGCATTTT. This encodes CAISVDRGLGQPQHF.

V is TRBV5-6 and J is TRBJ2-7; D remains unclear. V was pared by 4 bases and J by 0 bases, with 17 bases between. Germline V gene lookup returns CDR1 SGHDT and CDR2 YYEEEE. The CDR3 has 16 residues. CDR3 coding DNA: TGTGCCAGCAGCCTGAGTTTGGTAGGAGCCTCCTACGAGCAGTACTTC. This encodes CASSLSLVGASYEQYF. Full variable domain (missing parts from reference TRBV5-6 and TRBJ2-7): DAGVTQSPTHLIKTRGQQVTLRCSPKSGHDTVSWYQQALGQGPQFIFQYYEEEERQRGNFPDRFSGHQFPNYSSELNVNALLLGDSALYLCASSLSLVGASYEQYFGPGTRLTVT.

The CDR3 DNA reads TGTGCCAGCAGTGAGTGGGAGGGGCGGACCGGGGAGCTGTTTTTT. Its protein is CASSEWEGRTGELFF. This chain connects TRBV2 to TRBJ2-2; 7 nucleotides match TRBD2. V was pared by 3 bases and J by 5 bases, with 6 bases of the junction left unmatched. Germline V gene sequence: CDR1 SNHLY, CDR2 FYNNEI. This CDR3 region has 15 residues.

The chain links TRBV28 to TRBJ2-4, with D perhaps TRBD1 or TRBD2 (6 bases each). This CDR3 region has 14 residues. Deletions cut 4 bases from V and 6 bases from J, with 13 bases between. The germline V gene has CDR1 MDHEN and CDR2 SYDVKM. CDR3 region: CASSSQGGGNIQYF. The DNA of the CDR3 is TGTGCCAGCAGTTCCCAAGGGGGAGGAAACATTCAGTACTTC.